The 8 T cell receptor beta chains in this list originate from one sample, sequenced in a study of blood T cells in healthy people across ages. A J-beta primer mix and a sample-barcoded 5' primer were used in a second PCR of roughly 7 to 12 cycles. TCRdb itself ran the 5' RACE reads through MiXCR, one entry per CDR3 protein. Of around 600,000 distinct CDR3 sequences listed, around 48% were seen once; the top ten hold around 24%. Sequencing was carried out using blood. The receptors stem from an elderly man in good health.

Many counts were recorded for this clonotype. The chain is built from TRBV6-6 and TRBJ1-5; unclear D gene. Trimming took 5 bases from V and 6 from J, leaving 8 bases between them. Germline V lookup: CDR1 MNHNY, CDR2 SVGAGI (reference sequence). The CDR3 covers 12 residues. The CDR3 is CASSPAAQPQHF. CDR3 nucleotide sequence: TGTGCCAGCAGTCCGGCCGCTCAGCCCCAGCATTTT.

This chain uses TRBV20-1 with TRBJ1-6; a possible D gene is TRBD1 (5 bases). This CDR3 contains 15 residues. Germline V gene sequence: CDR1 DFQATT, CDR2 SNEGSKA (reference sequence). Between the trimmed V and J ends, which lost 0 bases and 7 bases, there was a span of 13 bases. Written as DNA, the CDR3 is TGCAGTGCTAGAGATCGGGGACGGGGAAATTCACCCCTCCACTTT. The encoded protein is CSARDRGRGNSPLHF.

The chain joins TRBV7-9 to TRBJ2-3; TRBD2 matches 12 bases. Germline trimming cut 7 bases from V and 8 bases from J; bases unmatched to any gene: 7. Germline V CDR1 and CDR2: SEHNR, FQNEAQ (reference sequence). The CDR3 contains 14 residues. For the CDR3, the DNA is TGTGCCAGCAAGACTAGCGGGAGTCGGGTTACGCAGTATTTT. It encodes CASKTSGSRVTQYF. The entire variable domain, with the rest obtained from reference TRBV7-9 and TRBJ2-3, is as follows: DTGVSQNPRHKITKRGQNVTFRCDPISEHNRLYWYRQTLGQGPEFLTYFQNEAQLEKSRLLSDRFSAERPKGSFSTLEIQRTEQGDSAMYLCASKTSGSRVTQYFGPGTRLTVL.

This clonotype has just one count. CDR3 in amino acids: CSARATGKIYNEQFF. In DNA, the CDR3 is TGCAGTGCTAGAGCGACAGGGAAAATCTACAATGAGCAGTTCTTC. The chain employs TRBV20-1 and TRBJ2-1; 7 nucleotides match TRBD1. The germline gives CDR1 DFQATT, CDR2 SNEGSKA (reference sequence). The CDR3 has 15 residues. J lost 3 bases, V lost 1 base, and 6 bases had no gene match.

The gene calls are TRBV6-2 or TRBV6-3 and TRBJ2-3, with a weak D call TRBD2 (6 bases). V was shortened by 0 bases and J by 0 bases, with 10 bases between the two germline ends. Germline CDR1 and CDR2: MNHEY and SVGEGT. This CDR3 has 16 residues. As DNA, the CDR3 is TGTGCCAGCAGTTACTCTAGCGGTTCTAGCACAGATACGCAGTATTTT. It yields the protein CASSYSSGSSTDTQYF.

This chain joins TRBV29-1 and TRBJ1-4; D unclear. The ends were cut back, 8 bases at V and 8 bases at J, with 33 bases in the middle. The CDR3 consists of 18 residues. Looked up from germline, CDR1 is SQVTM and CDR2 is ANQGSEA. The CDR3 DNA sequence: TGCAGCCTTAGACCCTTTTCGGAGGAAGGACTTCGTGGGGAAAAACTGTTTTTT. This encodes CSLRPFSEEGLRGEKLFF.

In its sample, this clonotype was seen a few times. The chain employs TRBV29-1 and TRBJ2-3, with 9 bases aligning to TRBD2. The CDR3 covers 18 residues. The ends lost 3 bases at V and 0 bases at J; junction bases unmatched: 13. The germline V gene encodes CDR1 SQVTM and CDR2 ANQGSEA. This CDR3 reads CSVEQAGGPVQSTDTQYF. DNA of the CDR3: TGCAGCGTTGAGCAGGCGGGGGGGCCCGTTCAGAGCACAGATACGCAGTATTTT.

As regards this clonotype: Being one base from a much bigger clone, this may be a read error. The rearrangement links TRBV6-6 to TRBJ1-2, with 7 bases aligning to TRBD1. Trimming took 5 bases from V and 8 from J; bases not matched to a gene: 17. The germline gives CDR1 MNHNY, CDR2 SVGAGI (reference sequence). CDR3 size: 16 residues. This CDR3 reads CASSTGQSRGLRGYTF. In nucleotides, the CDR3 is TGTGCCAGCAGTACGGGACAGTCTAGGGGGTTGAGAGGCTACACCTTC.